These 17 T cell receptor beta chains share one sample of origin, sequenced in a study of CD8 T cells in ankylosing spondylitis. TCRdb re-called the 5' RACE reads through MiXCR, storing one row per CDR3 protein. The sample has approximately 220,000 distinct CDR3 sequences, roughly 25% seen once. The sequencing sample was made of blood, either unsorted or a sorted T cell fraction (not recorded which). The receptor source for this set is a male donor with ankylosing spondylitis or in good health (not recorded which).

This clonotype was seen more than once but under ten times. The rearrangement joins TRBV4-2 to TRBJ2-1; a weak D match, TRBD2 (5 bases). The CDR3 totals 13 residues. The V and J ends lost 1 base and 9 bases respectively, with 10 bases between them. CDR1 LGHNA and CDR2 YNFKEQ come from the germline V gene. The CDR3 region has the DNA TGTGCCAGCAGCCAAGTCCTAGAGGGTGAGCAGTTCTTC. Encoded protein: CASSQVLEGEQFF.

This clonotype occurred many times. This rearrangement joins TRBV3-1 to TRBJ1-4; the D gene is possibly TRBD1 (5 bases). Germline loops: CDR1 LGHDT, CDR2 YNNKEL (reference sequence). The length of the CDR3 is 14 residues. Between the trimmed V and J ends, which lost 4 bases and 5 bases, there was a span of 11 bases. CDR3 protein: CASSRSRQNEKLFF. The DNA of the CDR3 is TGTGCCAGCAGCCGCTCGAGACAGAATGAAAAACTGTTTTTT.

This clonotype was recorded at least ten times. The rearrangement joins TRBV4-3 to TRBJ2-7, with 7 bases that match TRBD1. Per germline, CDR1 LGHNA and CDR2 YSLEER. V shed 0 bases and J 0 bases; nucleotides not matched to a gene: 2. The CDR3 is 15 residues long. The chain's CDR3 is CASSQDTGVSYEQYF. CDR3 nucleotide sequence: TGCGCCAGCAGCCAAGACACAGGGGTCTCCTACGAGCAGTACTTC.

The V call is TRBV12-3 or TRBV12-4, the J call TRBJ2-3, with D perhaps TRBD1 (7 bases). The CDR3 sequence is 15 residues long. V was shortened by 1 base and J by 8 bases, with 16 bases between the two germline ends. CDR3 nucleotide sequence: TGTGCCAGCAGTTTAGGCCCAGAGCAGGGGGGTACGCAGTATTTT. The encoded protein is CASSLGPEQGGTQYF.

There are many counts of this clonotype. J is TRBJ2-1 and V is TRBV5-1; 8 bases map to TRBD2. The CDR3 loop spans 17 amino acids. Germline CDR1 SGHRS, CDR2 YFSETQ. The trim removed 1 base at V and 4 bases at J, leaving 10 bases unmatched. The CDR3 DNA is TGCGCCAGCAGCTTGTTGGAACTGGCGGGAGGATACAATGAGCAGTTCTTC. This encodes CASSLLELAGGYNEQFF.

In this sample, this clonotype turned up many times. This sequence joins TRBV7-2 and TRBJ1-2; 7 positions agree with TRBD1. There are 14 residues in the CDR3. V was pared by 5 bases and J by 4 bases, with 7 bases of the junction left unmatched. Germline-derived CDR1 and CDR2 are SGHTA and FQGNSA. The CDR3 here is CASSRGQPIYGYTF. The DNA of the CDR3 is TGTGCCAGCAGCCGGGGACAGCCGATCTATGGCTACACCTTC.

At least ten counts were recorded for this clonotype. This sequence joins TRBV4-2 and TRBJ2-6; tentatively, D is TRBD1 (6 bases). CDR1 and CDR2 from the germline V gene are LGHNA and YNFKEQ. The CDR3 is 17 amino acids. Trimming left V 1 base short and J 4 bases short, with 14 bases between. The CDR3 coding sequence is TGTGCCAGCAGCCAAGGGACAGCGTCTCTGGGGGCCAACGTCCTGACTTTC. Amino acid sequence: CASSQGTASLGANVLTF.

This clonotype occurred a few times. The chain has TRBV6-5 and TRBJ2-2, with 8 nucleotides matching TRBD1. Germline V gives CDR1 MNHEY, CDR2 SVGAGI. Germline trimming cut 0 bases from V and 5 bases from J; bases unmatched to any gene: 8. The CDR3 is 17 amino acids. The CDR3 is CASSYSSGQGRTGELFF. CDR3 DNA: TGTGCCAGCAGTTACTCCTCCGGACAGGGTCGGACCGGGGAGCTGTTTTTT.

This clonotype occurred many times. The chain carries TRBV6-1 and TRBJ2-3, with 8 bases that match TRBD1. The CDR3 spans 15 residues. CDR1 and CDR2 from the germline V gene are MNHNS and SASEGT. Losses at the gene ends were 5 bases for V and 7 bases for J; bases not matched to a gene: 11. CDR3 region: CASSRVPGTGNTQYF. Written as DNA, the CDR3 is TGTGCCAGCAGTAGAGTTCCCGGGACAGGAAATACGCAGTATTTT.

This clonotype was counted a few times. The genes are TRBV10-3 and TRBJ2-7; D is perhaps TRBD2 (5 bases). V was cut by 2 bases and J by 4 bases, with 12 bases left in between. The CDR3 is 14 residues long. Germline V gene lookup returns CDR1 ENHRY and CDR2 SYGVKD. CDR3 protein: CAISEGGGGYEQYF. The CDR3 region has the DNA TGTGCCATCAGTGAGGGAGGTGGAGGTTACGAGCAGTACTTC.

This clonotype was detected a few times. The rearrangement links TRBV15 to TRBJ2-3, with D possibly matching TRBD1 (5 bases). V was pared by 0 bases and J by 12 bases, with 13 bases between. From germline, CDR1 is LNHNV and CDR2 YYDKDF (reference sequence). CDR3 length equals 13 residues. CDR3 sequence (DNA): TGTGCCACCAGCAGAGATCGGACAAGGATTCAGTATTTT. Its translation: CATSRDRTRIQYF.

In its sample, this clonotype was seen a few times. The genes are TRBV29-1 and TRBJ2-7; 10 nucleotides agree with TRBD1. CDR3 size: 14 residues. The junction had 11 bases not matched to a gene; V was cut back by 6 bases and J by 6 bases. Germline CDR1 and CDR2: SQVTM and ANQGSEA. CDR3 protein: CSVGQGISTLEQYF. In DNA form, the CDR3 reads TGCAGCGTGGGACAGGGGATATCCACTCTCGAGCAGTACTTC.

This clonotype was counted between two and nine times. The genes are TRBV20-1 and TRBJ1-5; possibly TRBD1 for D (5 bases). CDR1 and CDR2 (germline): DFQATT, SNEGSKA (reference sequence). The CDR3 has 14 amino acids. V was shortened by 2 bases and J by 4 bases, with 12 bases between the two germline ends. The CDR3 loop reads CSARSGAGNQPQHF. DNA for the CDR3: TGCAGTGCTAGAAGCGGGGCAGGGAATCAGCCCCAGCATTTT.

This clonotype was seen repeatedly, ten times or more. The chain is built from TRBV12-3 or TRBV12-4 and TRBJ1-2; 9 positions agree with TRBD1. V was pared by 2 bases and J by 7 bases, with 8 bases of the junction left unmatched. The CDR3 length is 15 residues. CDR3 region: CASSLSTGGAVGYTF. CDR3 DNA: TGTGCCAGCAGTTTATCCACAGGGGGCGCGGTTGGCTACACCTTC.

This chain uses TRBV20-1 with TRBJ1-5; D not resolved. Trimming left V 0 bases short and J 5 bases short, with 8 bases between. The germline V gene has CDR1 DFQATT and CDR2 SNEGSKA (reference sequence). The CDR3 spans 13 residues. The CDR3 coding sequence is TGCAGTGCTAGAGATGAAGGGTATCAGCCCCAGCATTTT. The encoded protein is CSARDEGYQPQHF.

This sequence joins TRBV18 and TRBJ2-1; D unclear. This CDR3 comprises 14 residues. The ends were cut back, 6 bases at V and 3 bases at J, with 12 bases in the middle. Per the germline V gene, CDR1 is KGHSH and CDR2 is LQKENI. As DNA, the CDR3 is TGTGCCAGCTCGCCCCCCCCCAGCTACAATGAGCAGTTCTTC. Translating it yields CASSPPPSYNEQFF.

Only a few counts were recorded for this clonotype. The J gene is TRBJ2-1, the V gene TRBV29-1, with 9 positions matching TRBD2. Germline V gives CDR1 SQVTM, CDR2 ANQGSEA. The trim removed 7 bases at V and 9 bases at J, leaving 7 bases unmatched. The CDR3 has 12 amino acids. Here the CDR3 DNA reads TGCAGCGGTGGGCGGGAGGGCTTTGAGCAGTTCTTC. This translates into CSGGREGFEQFF.